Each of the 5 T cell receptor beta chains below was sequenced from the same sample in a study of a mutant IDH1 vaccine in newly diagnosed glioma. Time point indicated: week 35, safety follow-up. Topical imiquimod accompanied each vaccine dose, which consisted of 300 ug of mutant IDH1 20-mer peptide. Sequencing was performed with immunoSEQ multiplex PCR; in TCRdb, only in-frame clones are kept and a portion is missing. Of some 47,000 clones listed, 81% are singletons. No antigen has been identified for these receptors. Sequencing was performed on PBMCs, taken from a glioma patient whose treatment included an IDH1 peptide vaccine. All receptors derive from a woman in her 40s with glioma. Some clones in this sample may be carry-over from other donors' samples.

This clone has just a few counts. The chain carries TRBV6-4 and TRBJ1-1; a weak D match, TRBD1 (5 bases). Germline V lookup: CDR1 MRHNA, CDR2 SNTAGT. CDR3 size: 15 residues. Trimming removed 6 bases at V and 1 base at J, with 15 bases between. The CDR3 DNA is TGTGCCAGCAGACCCCGCCCGGGGACGAACACTGAAGCTTTCTTT. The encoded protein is CASRPRPGTNTEAFF.

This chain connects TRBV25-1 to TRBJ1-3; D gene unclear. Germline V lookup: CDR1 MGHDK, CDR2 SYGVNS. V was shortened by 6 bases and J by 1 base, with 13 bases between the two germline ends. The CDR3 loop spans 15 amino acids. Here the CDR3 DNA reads TGTGCCAGCAGCAACGACGAGGGTTCTGGAAACACCATATATTTT. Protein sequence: CASSNDEGSGNTIYF.

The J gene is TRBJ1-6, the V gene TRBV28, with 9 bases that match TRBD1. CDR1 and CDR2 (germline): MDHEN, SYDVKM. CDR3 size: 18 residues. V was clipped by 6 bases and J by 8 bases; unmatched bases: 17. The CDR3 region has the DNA TGTGCCAGCAGATGGACAGGGGACTTATCCCGGACGGATTCACCCCTCCACTTT. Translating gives CASRWTGDLSRTDSPLHF.

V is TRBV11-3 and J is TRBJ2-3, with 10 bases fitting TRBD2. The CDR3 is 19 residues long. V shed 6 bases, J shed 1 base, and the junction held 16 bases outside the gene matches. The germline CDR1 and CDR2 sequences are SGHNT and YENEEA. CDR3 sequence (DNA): TGTGCCAGCAGTAGGCAGAGGGATAAACTAGCGGGACGCACAGATACGCAGTATTTT. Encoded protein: CASSRQRDKLAGRTDTQYF.

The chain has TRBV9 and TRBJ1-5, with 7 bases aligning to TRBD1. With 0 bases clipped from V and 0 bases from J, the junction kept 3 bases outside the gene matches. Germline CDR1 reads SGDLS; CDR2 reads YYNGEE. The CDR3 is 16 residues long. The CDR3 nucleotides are TGTGCCAGCAGCGTAGGGACAGGAGCTAGCAATCAGCCCCAGCATTTT. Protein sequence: CASSVGTGASNQPQHF.